Listed below are T cell receptor beta chains from one sample, sequenced in a study of STAT5B mutations in CD4+ large granular lymphocyte leukemia. The method was immunoSEQ multiplex PCR; TCRdb's version includes in-frame clones alone and lacks a portion of them. This sample has nearly 45,000 clones, with roughly 85% found just once. The sample taken for sequencing was CD4+ T cells from blood buffy coats. The receptor set was obtained from a human donor in good health. Each CDR3 is given with its conserved first and last residue. D genes are given only for firm matches. The size entry is marked missing in some rows and otherwise reads once, few, many or a size class.

TRBJ2-1	TRBV21-1	-	-	CASPITLAGPNFPSYNEQFF	TGTGCCAGCCCGATAACCCTAGCGGGGCCCAATTTTCCCTCCTACAATGAGCAGTTCTTC
TRBJ2-5	TRBV5-6	-	-	CASSSPPGEETQYF	TGTGCCAGCAGCTCCCCCCCGGGGGAAGAGACCCAGTACTTC
TRBJ2-2	TRBV5-1	once	-	CASTLYDGGFIGELFF	TGCGCCAGCACCCTGTACGACGGGGGCTTTATCGGGGAGCTGTTTTTT
TRBJ2-2	TRBV7-2	-	-	CASSLEVNTGELFF	TGTGCCAGCAGCTTAGAGGTGAACACCGGGGAGCTGTTTTTT
TRBJ1-3	TRBV29-1	once	-	CSVESRGDTIYF	TGCAGCGTTGAATCTAGGGGGGACACCATATATTTT
TRBJ2-5	TRBV10-3	-	-	CAISVSSTLETQYF	TGTGCCATCAGTGTGTCTAGCACGTTGGAGACCCAGTACTTC
TRBJ1-1	TRBV4-1	-	-	CASSQAETEAFF	TGCGCCAGCAGCCAAGCAGAGACTGAAGCTTTCTTT
TRBJ1-5	TRBV28	few	-	CASSSYQPQHF	TGTGCCAGCAGTTCCTATCAGCCCCAGCATTTT
TRBJ1-1	TRBV7-9	-	-	CASQGQMNTEAFF	TGTGCCAGCCAAGGACAGATGAACACTGAAGCTTTCTTT
TRBJ2-3	TRBV11-2	-	-	CASSSRLDGDTQYF	TGTGCCAGCAGCTCCCGACTCGACGGGGATACGCAGTATTTT
TRBJ2-3	TRBV11-2	-	-	CASSLDGDSTDTQYF	TGTGCCAGCAGCTTAGACGGGGACTCCACAGATACGCAGTATTTT
TRBJ2-3	TRBV6-6	-	-	CASSISTDTQYF	TGTGCCAGCAGCATTAGCACAGATACGCAGTATTTT
TRBJ1-5	TRBV6-5	-	-	CAGGTQADQPQHF	TGTGCCGGAGGGACACAAGCCGATCAGCCCCAGCATTTT
TRBJ2-1	TRBV10-2	-	TRBD2	CASSGAGLAQNNEQFF	TGCGCCAGCAGTGGGGCCGGACTAGCGCAGAACAATGAGCAGTTCTTC
TRBJ1-3	TRBV9	once	-	CASSVGLLSGNTIYF	TGTGCCAGCAGCGTAGGGCTGCTCTCTGGAAACACCATATATTTT
TRBJ1-1	TRBV6-5	-	TRBD1	CASSRTGAGVTEAFF	TGTGCCAGCAGCCGGACAGGGGCGGGTGTGACTGAAGCTTTCTTT
TRBJ1-2	TRBV30	-	-	CAWMRRNANYGYTF	TGTGCCTGGATGCGGCGTAACGCTAACTATGGCTACACCTTC
TRBJ2-1	TRBV7-7	-	TRBD2	CASSEDLAAYNEQFF	TGTGCCAGCAGCGAGGATCTAGCGGCCTACAATGAGCAGTTCTTC
TRBJ1-1	TRBV5-1	-	-	CASSLEVLPSPEAFF	TGCGCCAGCAGCTTGGAGGTTTTGCCTTCCCCGGAAGCTTTCTTT
TRBJ1-2	TRBV20-1	-	-	CSAGSYYGYTF	TGCAGTGCCGGGTCTTACTATGGCTACACCTTC
TRBJ2-2	TRBV15	few	-	CATSRDRGTGELFF	TGTGCCACCAGCAGAGATAGAGGGACCGGGGAGCTGTTTTTT
TRBJ1-2	TRBV30	-	-	CAWSVLWGSGYTF	TGTGCCTGGAGTGTACTTTGGGGGTCGGGCTACACCTTC
TRBJ2-4	TRBV5-1	once	-	CASSFPGTKNIQYF	TGCGCCAGCAGCTTCCCAGGAACCAAAAACATTCAGTACTTC
TRBJ1-1	TRBV29-1	-	-	CSCATVNTEAFF	TGTAGCTGCGCTACAGTGAACACTGAAGCTTTCTTT
TRBJ1-1	TRBV6-5	-	-	CAIRAGGRTEAFF	TGTGCCATCAGAGCGGGAGGGAGGACTGAAGCTTTCTTT
TRBJ2-7	TRBV7-2	-	-	CASSEAVGFYEQYF	TGTGCCAGCAGCGAAGCGGTCGGTTTCTACGAGCAGTACTTC
TRBJ1-1	TRBV6-5	-	-	CASTRSGTSNTEAFF	TGTGCCAGCACGCGATCCGGGACATCGAACACTGAAGCTTTCTTT
TRBJ2-6	TRBV5-5	-	-	CASSLILASGANVLTF	TGTGCCAGCAGCCTCATTTTGGCCTCTGGGGCCAACGTCCTGACTTTC
TRBJ2-1	TRBV7-2	once	-	CASSPFHNEQFF	TGTGCCAGCAGCCCTTTCCACAATGAGCAGTTCTTC
TRBJ2-3	TRBV5-1	-	TRBD1	CASSFRDRDGTQYF	TGCGCCAGCAGCTTTCGGGACAGGGATGGTACGCAGTATTTT
TRBJ1-4	TRBV7-8	-	-	CASSLDSREKLFF	TGTGCCAGCAGCTTAGACAGCCGTGAAAAACTGTTTTTT
TRBJ1-1	TRBV19	-	-	CASSTGRMNTEAFF	TGTGCCAGTAGTACCGGACGGATGAACACTGAAGCTTTCTTT
TRBJ1-4	TRBV7-6	-	TRBD1	CASSLMGQLSEGEKLFF	TGTGCCAGCAGCCTAATGGGACAGCTCTCGGAAGGCGAAAAACTGTTTTTT
TRBJ2-7	TRBV21-1	-	-	CASSKDGVLKREGPPGLDEQYF	TGTGCCAGCAGCAAAGATGGCGTCTTGAAGCGGGAGGGCCCACCCGGTCTTGACGAGCAGTACTTC
TRBJ2-5	TRBV10-1	-	-	CASLNRGTSGTQYF	TGCGCCAGCCTCAACAGAGGGACCTCGGGGACCCAGTACTTC
TRBJ2-1	TRBV30	-	-	CAWSVLGSANEQFF	TGTGCCTGGAGTGTACTGGGTTCGGCTAATGAGCAGTTCTTC
TRBJ2-7	TRBV19	-	TRBD2	CASSIFGGSNYEQYF	TGTGCCAGTAGTATATTCGGCGGGAGTAACTACGAGCAGTACTTC
TRBJ1-1	TRBV7-9	-	TRBD1	CASSLGAGGNTEAFF	TGTGCCAGCAGCTTAGGCGCAGGGGGTAACACTGAAGCTTTCTTT
TRBJ2-6	TRBV2	once	-	CASSKDGSPGANVLTF	TGTGCCAGCAGCAAAGACGGGAGTCCTGGGGCCAACGTCCTGACTTTC
TRBJ1-2	TRBV30	once	TRBD1	CAWSSTGLPGGGYTF	TGTGCCTGGAGTTCTACTGGTCTGCCAGGGGGTGGCTACACCTTC
TRBJ2-3	TRBV29-1	-	-	CSVESGSGGDTQYF	TGCAGCGTTGAAAGCGGTAGCGGCGGGGATACGCAGTATTTT
TRBJ1-2	TRBV30	-	TRBD1	CAWSPGTGGGYTF	TGTGCCTGGAGTCCTGGGACAGGTGGAGGCTACACCTTC
TRBJ1-1	TRBV5-1	-	TRBD1	CASRFTGQGAQGTEAFF	TGCGCCAGCAGGTTTACGGGACAGGGGGCGCAGGGCACTGAAGCTTTCTTT
TRBJ2-5	TRBV19	-	TRBD2	CASSGPAGHQETQYF	TGTGCCAGTAGTGGTCCAGCGGGGCATCAAGAGACCCAGTACTTC
TRBJ1-5	TRBV28	-	TRBD1	CAVSRGTTNQPQHF	TGTGCCGTTTCCAGGGGGACTACAAATCAGCCCCAGCATTTT
TRBJ2-7	TRBV7-2	-	TRBD2	CASSLGGTGYEQYF	TGTGCCAGCAGCTTGGGAGGGACCGGCTACGAGCAGTACTTC
TRBJ2-1	TRBV5-1	-	TRBD1	CASSWGQSYNEQFF	TGCGCCAGCAGCTGGGGACAGTCCTACAATGAGCAGTTCTTC
TRBJ2-7	TRBV7-9	-	-	CASSLGGILYEQYF	TGTGCCAGCAGCTTAGGAGGGATACTTTACGAGCAGTACTTC
TRBJ2-2	TRBV7-3	-	TRBD2	CASTLAANTGELFF	TGTGCCAGCACCCTAGCGGCGAACACCGGGGAGCTGTTTTTT
TRBJ2-5	TRBV7-8	-	-	CASSLAQSRRGETQYF	TGTGCCAGCAGCTTAGCGCAGTCGAGAAGGGGGGAGACCCAGTACTTC
TRBJ2-1	TRBV27	-	-	CASSLSPNYNEQFF	TGTGCCAGCAGTTTATCGCCCAATTACAATGAGCAGTTCTTC
TRBJ1-2	TRBV7-2	-	-	CASSLNLGIYGYTF	TGTGCCAGCAGCTTAAATCTGGGAATCTATGGCTACACCTTC